This entry lists 17 T cell receptor beta chains sequenced from one sample in a study of T cells in Graves' hyperthyroidism and ophthalmopathy. RNA transcripts yielded amplified TCR beta CDR3 regions. The HTBI primer set drove a first-round RT-PCR of the TCR CDR3. TCRdb re-called the multiplex PCR reads with MiXCR, one entry per CDR3 protein. The sample has over 200,000 distinct CDR3 sequences, roughly 18% seen once. The sequenced material came from blood. These receptors were taken from a man aged 40-49 years with Graves' hyperthyroidism.

This rearrangement joins TRBV3-1 to TRBJ2-1; D is possibly TRBD2 (7 bases). CDR1 is LGHDT, CDR2 YNNKEL, per germline (reference sequence). The ends were cut back, 0 bases at V and 9 bases at J, with 15 bases in the middle. This CDR3 has 15 amino acids. DNA of the CDR3: TGTGCCAGCAGCCAAGATTTCGGCGGGGGCCCTGAGCAGTTCTTC. Translating it yields CASSQDFGGGPEQFF.

Many counts were recorded for this clonotype. This may be a read error, as it is one base from a much larger clone. The chain employs TRBV7-9 and TRBJ2-3; D unresolved. V lost 2 bases to trimming and J lost 5 bases, with 2 bases between them. Germline V CDR1 and CDR2: SEHNR, FQNEAQ (reference sequence). CDR3 length equals 11 residues. Here the CDR3 DNA reads TGTGCCAGCAGCTTAATAGATACGCAGTATTTT. Protein: CASSLIDTQYF.

This clonotype was picked up many times. The chain is built from TRBV29-1 and TRBJ2-2, with D perhaps TRBD2 (7 bases). Germline CDR1 is SQVTM and CDR2 is ANQGSEA. The CDR3 runs to 17 residues. The V gene lost 2 bases and the J gene lost 1 base, with 17 bases spanning the gap. This CDR3 is CSVEKEGGLRNTGELFF. The DNA for the CDR3 is TGCAGCGTTGAAAAGGAGGGGGGGCTTCGGAACACCGGGGAGCTGTTTTTT.

This clonotype was recorded a few times. A read error may account for a junction end that differs from germline. The V call is TRBV18, the J call TRBJ1-2; TRBD1 matches 7 bases. Germline V gene sequence: CDR1 KGHSH, CDR2 LQKENI. The CDR3 spans 15 residues. The CDR3 reads CAGSPFSGTDYGYTF. DNA for the CDR3: TGTGCCGGCTCACCATTTTCCGGGACAGACTATGGCTACACCTTC.

This clonotype was detected ten times or more. V is TRBV20-1 and J is TRBJ1-1; a possible D gene is TRBD1 (6 bases). Germline V gene sequence: CDR1 DFQATT, CDR2 SNEGSKA (reference sequence). Trimming took off 3 bases at V and 4 bases at J, with 12 bases between the two ends. This CDR3 is built from 13 residues. The DNA for the CDR3 is TGCAGTGCTAGCACGGGGGCCGGCACTGAAGCTTTCTTT. Translating gives CSASTGAGTEAFF.

This clonotype was detected many times. The V gene is TRBV7-9, the J gene TRBJ2-1; the D gene could be TRBD1 or TRBD2 (7 bases each). The V gene lost 1 base and the J gene lost 7 bases, with 20 bases spanning the gap. The CDR3 runs to 17 residues. The germline gives CDR1 SEHNR, CDR2 FQNEAQ (reference sequence). The DNA for the CDR3 is TGTGCCAGCAGCTTAGACCCTTACAGGGGAGCGGGGAATGAGCAGTTCTTC. Protein product: CASSLDPYRGAGNEQFF.

This clonotype appeared many times. The J gene is TRBJ2-7, the V gene TRBV7-2, with TRBD2 identical over 10 bases. The CDR3 is 14 residues long. The ends lost 5 bases at V and 2 bases at J; junction bases unmatched: 3. Germline CDR1 reads SGHTA; CDR2 reads FQGNSA. CDR3 sequence reads: CASSGTSAAYEQYF. The CDR3 DNA sequence: TGTGCCAGCAGCGGGACTAGCGCGGCCTACGAGCAGTACTTC.

The sample holds many counts of this clonotype. The chain links TRBV16 to TRBJ2-1, with 9 bases fitting TRBD2. The CDR3 sequence is 16 residues long. CDR1 is KGHSY, CDR2 FQNENV, per germline. V lost 4 bases and J lost 6; bases outside the gene matches: 10. The CDR3 region is CASSLRGSGGLNEQFF. In DNA, the CDR3 is TGTGCCAGCAGCCTCCGGGGGAGCGGGGGGCTCAATGAGCAGTTCTTC.

This clonotype was counted many times. This chain connects TRBV9 to TRBJ2-5, with D perhaps given as TRBD1 or TRBD2 (5 bases each). Trimming took 1 base from V and 5 from J, leaving 9 bases between them. Germline loops: CDR1 SGDLS, CDR2 YYNGEE. There are 13 residues in the CDR3. The CDR3 nucleotides are TGTGCCAGCAGCGTACGGGACGAGGAGACCCAGTACTTC. This sequence encodes CASSVRDEETQYF.

This clonotype was detected ten times or more. This sequence joins TRBV5-1 and TRBJ2-1, with 7 bases matching TRBD1. The V segment lost 4 bases and the J segment 2 bases; nucleotides outside the gene matches: 9. CDR3 length: 16 amino acids. Germline values: CDR1 SGHRS, CDR2 YFSETQ. The CDR3 sequence is CASSADRPGTYNEQFF. CDR3 coding DNA: TGCGCCAGCAGCGCGGACAGGCCCGGCACCTACAATGAGCAGTTCTTC. The variable domain in full, completed from reference TRBV5-1 and TRBJ2-1, reads KAGVTQTPRYLIKTRGQQVTLSCSPISGHRSVSWYQQTPGQGLQFLFEYFSETQRNKGNFPGRFSGRQFSNSRSEMNVSTLELGDSALYLCASSADRPGTYNEQFFGPGTRLTVL.

The V gene is TRBV20-1, the J gene TRBJ2-3; 11 bases are shared with TRBD2. V trimming: 5 bases; J trimming: 8 bases; junction bases outside the gene matches: 6. The CDR3 spans 13 residues. CDR1 DFQATT and CDR2 SNEGSKA come from the germline V gene (reference sequence). DNA for the CDR3: TGCAGTGCTGTAACTAGCGGGGGCCGTACGCAGTATTTT. This translates into CSAVTSGGRTQYF.

There are many counts of this clonotype. The rearrangement links TRBV20-1 to TRBJ1-2, with a possible D match to TRBD1 (5 bases). V was shortened by 3 bases and J by 2 bases, with 16 bases between the two germline ends. This CDR3 contains 15 residues. Germline CDR1 and CDR2: DFQATT and SNEGSKA (reference sequence). CDR3 DNA: TGCAGTGCTAGTGTTGATACAGGTGCGAACTATGGCTACACCTTC. Translating it yields CSASVDTGANYGYTF.

In this sample, this clonotype turned up many times. The chain is built from TRBV6-1 and TRBJ2-5, with D possibly being TRBD2 (6 bases). Germline V gives CDR1 MNHNS, CDR2 SASEGT. The CDR3 sequence is 13 residues long. V gave up 7 bases and J gave up 2 bases, with 11 bases separating them. The CDR3, as DNA: TGTGCCAGCAAACTGAGCGGGCAAGAGACCCAGTACTTC. It yields the protein CASKLSGQETQYF.

This clonotype was found many times. The chain links TRBV30 to TRBJ2-3, with 8 bases fitting TRBD2. The V and J ends lost 5 bases and 3 bases, in that order; junction bases with no gene match: 13. The CDR3 sequence is 16 residues long. Germline assignment: CDR1 GTSNPN and CDR2 SVGIG (reference sequence). The CDR3 sequence is CAWVSKPGGKTDTQYF. In DNA form, the CDR3 reads TGTGCCTGGGTTTCCAAGCCGGGGGGGAAAACAGATACGCAGTATTTT.

The rearrangement links TRBV5-1 to TRBJ2-1; 7 bases are shared with TRBD1. Germline V gives CDR1 SGHRS, CDR2 YFSETQ. The CDR3 has 16 residues. The junction had 13 bases not matched to a gene; V was cut back by 4 bases and J by 6 bases. The CDR3 coding sequence is TGCGCCAGCAGCGTCTTAGACAGGGATGAAGGCAATGAGCAGTTCTTC. Translated, it gives CASSVLDRDEGNEQFF.

The V gene is TRBV5-1, the J gene TRBJ1-6, with a possible D match to TRBD1 (5 bases). The length of the CDR3 is 14 residues. The V end lost 2 bases, the J end lost 6 bases, and 9 bases lay between the germline ends. The germline gives CDR1 SGHRS, CDR2 YFSETQ. CDR3 amino acids: CASSLSRANSPLHF. In DNA, the CDR3 is TGCGCCAGCAGCTTATCCAGGGCTAATTCACCCCTCCACTTT.

This chain connects TRBV9 to TRBJ2-2; the D is unclear. Trimming removed 4 bases from V and 5 bases from J, with 9 bases in between. CDR3 length: 13 amino acids. From germline, CDR1 is SGDLS and CDR2 YYNGEE. This CDR3 is CASSPLTTGELFF. Here the CDR3 DNA reads TGTGCCAGCAGCCCATTAACAACCGGGGAGCTGTTTTTT.